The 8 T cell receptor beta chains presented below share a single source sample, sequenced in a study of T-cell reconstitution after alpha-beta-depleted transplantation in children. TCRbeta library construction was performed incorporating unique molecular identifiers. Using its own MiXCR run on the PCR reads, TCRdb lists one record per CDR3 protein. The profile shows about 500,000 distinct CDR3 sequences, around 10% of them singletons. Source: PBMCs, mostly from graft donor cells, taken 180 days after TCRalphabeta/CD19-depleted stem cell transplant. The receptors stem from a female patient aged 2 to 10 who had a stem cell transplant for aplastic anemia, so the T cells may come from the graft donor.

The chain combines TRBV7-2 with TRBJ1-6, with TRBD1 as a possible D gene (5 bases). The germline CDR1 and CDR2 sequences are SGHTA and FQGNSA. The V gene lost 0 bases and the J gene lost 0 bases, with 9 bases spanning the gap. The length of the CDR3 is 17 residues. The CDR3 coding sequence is TGTGCCAGCAGCTTAGCGGACACGAGCTCCTATAATTCACCCCTCCACTTT. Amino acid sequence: CASSLADTSSYNSPLHF.

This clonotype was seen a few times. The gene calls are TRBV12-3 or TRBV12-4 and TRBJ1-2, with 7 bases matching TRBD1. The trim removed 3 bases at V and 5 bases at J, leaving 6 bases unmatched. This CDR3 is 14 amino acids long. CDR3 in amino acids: CASSFPGQRYGYTF. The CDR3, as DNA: TGTGCCAGCAGTTTCCCGGGACAGCGGTATGGCTACACCTTC.

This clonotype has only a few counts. As DNA, the CDR3 is TGTGCCAGCAGCTTAGTCGGTAGCGGGAGCTCCTACGAGCAGTACGTC. This encodes CASSLVGSGSSYEQYV. The J gene is TRBJ2-7, the V gene TRBV7-9, with 9 bases identical to TRBD2. Germline CDR1 reads SEHNR; CDR2 reads FQNEAQ (reference sequence). The J segment lost 0 bases and the V segment lost 1 base, leaving 4 bases of the junction unmatched. This CDR3 region has 16 residues.

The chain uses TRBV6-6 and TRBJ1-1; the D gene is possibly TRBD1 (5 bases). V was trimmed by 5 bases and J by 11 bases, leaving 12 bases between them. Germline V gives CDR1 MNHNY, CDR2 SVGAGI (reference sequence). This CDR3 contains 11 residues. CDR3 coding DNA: TGTGCCAGCAGTGACCGGGAGGGGGCTTTCTTT. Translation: CASSDREGAFF.

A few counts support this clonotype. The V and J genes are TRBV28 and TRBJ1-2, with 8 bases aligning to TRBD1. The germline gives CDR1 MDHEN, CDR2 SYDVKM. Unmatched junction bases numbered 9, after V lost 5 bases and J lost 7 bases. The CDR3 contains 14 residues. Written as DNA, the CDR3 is TGTGCCAGCAGTCGGGACAGGTACGGTCTTGGCTACACCTTC. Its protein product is CASSRDRYGLGYTF.

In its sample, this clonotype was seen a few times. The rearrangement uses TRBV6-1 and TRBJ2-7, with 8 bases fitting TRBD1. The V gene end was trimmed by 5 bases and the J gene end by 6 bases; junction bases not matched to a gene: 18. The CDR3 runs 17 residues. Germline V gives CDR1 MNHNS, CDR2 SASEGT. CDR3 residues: CASSPPGQGGGIPEQYF. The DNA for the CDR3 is TGTGCCAGCAGTCCACCCGGACAGGGCGGCGGGATCCCCGAGCAGTACTTC.

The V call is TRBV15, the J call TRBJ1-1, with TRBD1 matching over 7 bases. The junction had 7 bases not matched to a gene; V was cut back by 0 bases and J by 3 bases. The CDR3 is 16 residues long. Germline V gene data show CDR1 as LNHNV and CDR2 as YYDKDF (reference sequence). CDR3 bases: TGTGCCACCAGCAGAGAAGCGGGCAGGGGGGACACTGAAGCTTTCTTT. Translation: CATSREAGRGDTEAFF.

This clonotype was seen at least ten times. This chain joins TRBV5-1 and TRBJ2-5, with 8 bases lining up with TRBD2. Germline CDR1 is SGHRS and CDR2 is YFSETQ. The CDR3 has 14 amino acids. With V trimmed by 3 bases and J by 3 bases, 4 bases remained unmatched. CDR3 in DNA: TGCGCCAGCAGCTCTTCACTAGCGGAAGAGACCCAGTACTTC. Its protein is CASSSSLAEETQYF.